The sequence of this TCR beta chain was determined in a study of blood T cell repertoires in COVID-19 (dated by TCRdb to 2019 to 2021). Study-level background: Samples from collaborators originated in the United States, Italy and Spain and spanned both the acute and convalescent phases of COVID-19. Samples were obtained from the ongoing ImmuneRACE study (first 160 participants) and from 1,254 subjects provided by 6 global collaborators. The dataset comprised deeply sampled blood TCRbeta repertoires from subjects exposed to, actively infected with, or recovered from COVID-19. Where available, HLA class I and class II types were obtained from metadata supplied by the sample provider rather than from assay-based typing. A freely available public database, intended as a resource for researchers studying the immune response to SARS-CoV-2, is where the repertoires were released. Sample metadata almost always included a de-identified subject ID, COVID-19 status, age in years and sex. The material from the prospective study consisted of cDNA or gDNA derived from T cells, B-cell-depleted T cells, or PBMCs.

Each collaborating institution followed its own protocols to collect whole blood in K2EDTA tubes. For TCRbeta analysis, collaborator samples were shipped as frozen whole blood, as isolated PBMCs, or as DNA extracted from either sample type. Findings and caveats that apply to the study as a whole: How much clinical and demographic metadata was included differed by source and by participant, and the metadata was provided uncurated.

The immunoSEQ Assay, a bias-controlled multiplex PCR, was used to amplify TCRbeta CDR3 regions from genomic DNA. The paper's processing steps were these. Within the assay, amplification of reference gene primers was used to estimate how many nucleated cells each sample contained. To quantify the absolute abundance of each unique TCRbeta CDR3 rearrangement, sequence reads were collapsed and filtered. For each sample, productive Simpson clonality was calculated as the square root of Simpson's diversity index across productive rearrangements. TCRdb provides this immuneACCESS table in a form limited to in-frame rearrangements. Some clones are lacking; in checked studies, under half of them reflect an unresolved V gene, and why the rest are absent is not known. That table is the source of V, J and clone size, and D and trimming were worked out from the DNA. The sample table holds roughly 100,000 clones, of which more than 80% were seen once. The top ten constitute approximately 3.5% of the sample.

In the germline V gene, CDR1 corresponds to MNHEY and CDR2 to SVGAGI. V is clipped by 8 bases and J by 3 bases, and the sequence between their germline boundaries is 16 bases long. The CDR3 starts with the cysteine, ends with the phenylalanine, and has 14 residues. The read is trimmed to its CDR3 DNA, 42 bases read in frame from base 1. A note on this clone: The antigen it binds to is not known. There are no base qualities to consult, and no much larger clone falls within one base.

Specimen: peripheral blood. This chain is built from TRBV6-5 and TRBJ1-2, with the D segment identity uncertain. The receptor comes from a woman aged 60-75 years with acute or convalescent COVID-19. CDR3 protein: CASGSAGPYYGYTF. In nucleotide form, the sequence is TGTGCCAGCGGGTCCGCGGGTCCTTACTATGGCTACACCTTC.